This note documents a single TCR beta chain sequence. The target antigen is unknown. The CDR3 is 15 amino acids. Germline assignment: CDR1 MNHEY and CDR2 SVGAGI. Trimming cost V 0 bases and J 5 bases, with 13 bases left between them. These data are taken from a study of T cell clonotyping in hematopoietic cell transplantation. Blood collection times were about day -28 and days 30, 100, 180 posttransplant. Libraries were prepared by immunoSEQ multiplex PCR; TCRdb keeps only in-frame clonotypes and omits some of them. The sample carries roughly 5,300 clones, around three quarters recorded once. General study results and limits: CD4 and CD8 repertoire contributions could not be separated without sorting. Pathologically expanded recipient clonotypes increased progressively from day 30 to day 180 as diversity fell.

The source of this sequence is a male patient over 55 who had an allogeneic stem cell transplant, so T cells may come from the graft donor. Some clones in this sample may be carry-over from other donors' samples. The sample consisted of peripheral blood mononuclear cells, taken 100 days after allogeneic stem cell transplant. J is TRBJ1-2 and V is TRBV6-5, with a weak D call TRBD1 (6 bases). CDR3 sequence: CASSYSGGAGYGYTF. In DNA, the CDR3 is TGTGCCAGCAGTTACTCCGGGGGCGCCGGGTATGGCTACACCTTC.